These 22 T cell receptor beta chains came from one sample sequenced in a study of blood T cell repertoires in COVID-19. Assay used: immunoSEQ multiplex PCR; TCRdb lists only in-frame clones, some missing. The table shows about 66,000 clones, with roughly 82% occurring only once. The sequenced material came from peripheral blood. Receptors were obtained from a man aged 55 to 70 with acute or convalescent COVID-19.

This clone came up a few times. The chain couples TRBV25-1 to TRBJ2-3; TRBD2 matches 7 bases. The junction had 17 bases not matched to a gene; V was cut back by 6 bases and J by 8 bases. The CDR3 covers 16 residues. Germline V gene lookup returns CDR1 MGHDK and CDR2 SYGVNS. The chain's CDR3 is CASSDPRGGGPGTQYF. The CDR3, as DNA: TGTGCCAGCAGCGACCCGCGGGGCGGGGGTCCGGGTACGCAGTATTTT. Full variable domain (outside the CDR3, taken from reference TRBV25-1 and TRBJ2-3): EADIYQTPRYLVIGTGKKITLECSQTMGHDKMYWYQQDPGMELHLIHYSYGVNSTEKGDLSSESTVSRIRTEHFPLTLESARPSHTSQYLCASSDPRGGGPGTQYFGPGTRLTVL.

The CDR3 DNA reads TGCGCCAGCAGAGACAGGGGGTACGGCGGGGAGCTGTTTTTT. It yields the protein CASRDRGYGGELFF. The gene calls are TRBV23-1 and TRBJ2-2; 9 bases align to TRBD1. TRBV23-1 has ORF status, its function being uncertain. V lost 6 bases and J lost 7; bases outside the gene matches: 6. This CDR3 has 14 residues.

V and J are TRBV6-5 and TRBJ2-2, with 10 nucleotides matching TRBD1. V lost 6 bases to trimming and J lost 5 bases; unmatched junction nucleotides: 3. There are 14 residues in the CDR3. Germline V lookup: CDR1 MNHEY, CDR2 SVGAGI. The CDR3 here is CASRRQGATGELFF. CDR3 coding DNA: TGTGCCAGCAGGAGACAGGGGGCAACCGGGGAGCTGTTTTTT.

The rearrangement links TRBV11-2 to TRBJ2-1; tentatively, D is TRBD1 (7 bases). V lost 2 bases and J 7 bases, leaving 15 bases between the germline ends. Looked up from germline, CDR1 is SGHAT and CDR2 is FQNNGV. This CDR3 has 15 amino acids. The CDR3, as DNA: TGTGCCAGCAGCTTACTACAGGGGAGGCGGAATGAGCAGTTCTTC. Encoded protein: CASSLLQGRRNEQFF.

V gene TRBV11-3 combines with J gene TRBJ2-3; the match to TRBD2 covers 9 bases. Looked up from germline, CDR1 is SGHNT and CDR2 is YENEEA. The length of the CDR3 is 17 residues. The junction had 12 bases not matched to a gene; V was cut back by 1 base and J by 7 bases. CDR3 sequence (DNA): TGTGCCAGCAGCTTAGGTATAGCGGGGGAGAGGATGAATACGCAGTATTTT. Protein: CASSLGIAGERMNTQYF.

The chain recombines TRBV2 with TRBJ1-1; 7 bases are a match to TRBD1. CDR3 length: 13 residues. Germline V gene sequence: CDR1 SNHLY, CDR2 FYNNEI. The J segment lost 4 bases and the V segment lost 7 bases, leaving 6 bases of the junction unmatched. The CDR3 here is CASNLQGITEAFF. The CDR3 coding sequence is TGTGCCAGCAACCTACAGGGGATCACTGAAGCTTTCTTT.

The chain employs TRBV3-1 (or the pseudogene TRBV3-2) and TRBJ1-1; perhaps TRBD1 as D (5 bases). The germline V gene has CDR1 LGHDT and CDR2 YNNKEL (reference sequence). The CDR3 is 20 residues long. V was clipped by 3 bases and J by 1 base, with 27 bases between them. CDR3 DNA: TGTGCCAGCAGCCAGGTTACGAGCCGGGACTCCCGGAATGGGAACACTGAAGCTTTCTTT. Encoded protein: CASSQVTSRDSRNGNTEAFF.

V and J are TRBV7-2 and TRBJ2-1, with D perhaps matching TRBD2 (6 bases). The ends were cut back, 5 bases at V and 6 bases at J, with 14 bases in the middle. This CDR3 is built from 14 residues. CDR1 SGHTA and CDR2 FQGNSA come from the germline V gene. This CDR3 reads CASSPQVGGNEQFF. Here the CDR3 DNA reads TGTGCCAGCAGCCCACAGGTGGGGGGCAATGAGCAGTTCTTC.

CDR3 in amino acids: CASSSGGDQPQHF. CDR3 sequence (DNA): TGTGCCAGCAGCTCGGGAGGGGATCAGCCCCAGCATTTT. This chain joins TRBV5-6 and TRBJ1-5; a possible D gene is TRBD1 (5 bases). CDR1 SGHDT and CDR2 YYEEEE come from the germline V gene. Trimming removed 3 bases at V and 5 bases at J, with 9 bases between. CDR3 size: 13 residues. Supplemented by reference TRBV5-6 and TRBJ1-5, the full variable domain reads DAGVTQSPTHLIKTRGQQVTLRCSPKSGHDTVSWYQQALGQGPQFIFQYYEEEERQRGNFPDRFSGHQFPNYSSELNVNALLLGDSALYLCASSSGGDQPQHFGDGTRLSIL.

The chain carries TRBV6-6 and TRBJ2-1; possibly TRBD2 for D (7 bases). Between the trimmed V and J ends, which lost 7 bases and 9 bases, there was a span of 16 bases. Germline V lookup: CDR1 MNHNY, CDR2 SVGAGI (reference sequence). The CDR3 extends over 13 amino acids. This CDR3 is CASTRGARLEQFF. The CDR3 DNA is TGTGCCAGCACCCGGGGGGCCAGGCTTGAGCAGTTCTTC.

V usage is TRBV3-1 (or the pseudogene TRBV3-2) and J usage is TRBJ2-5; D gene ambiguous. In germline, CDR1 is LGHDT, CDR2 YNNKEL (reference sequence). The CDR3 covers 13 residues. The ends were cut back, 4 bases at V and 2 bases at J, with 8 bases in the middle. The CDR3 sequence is CASSPGGQETQYF. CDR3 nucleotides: TGTGCCAGCAGCCCCGGCGGACAAGAGACCCAGTACTTC.

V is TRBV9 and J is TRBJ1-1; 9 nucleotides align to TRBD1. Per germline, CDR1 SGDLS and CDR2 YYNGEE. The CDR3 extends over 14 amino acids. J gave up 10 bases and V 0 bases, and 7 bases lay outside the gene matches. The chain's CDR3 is CASSVEGQGEIAFF. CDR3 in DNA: TGTGCCAGCAGCGTAGAGGGACAGGGCGAGATAGCTTTCTTT.

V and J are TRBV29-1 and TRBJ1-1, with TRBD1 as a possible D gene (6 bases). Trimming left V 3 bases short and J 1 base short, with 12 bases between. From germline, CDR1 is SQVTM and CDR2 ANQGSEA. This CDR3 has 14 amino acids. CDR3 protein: CSVEELTGNTEAFF. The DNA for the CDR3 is TGCAGCGTTGAGGAATTGACAGGGAACACTGAAGCTTTCTTT.

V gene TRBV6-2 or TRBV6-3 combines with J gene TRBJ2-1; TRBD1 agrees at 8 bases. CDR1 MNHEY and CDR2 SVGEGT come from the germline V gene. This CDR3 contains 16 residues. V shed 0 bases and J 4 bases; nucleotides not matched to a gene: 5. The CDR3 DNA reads TGTGCCAGCAGTTACTCGCCAGGGGGCCCGTACAATGAGCAGTTCTTC. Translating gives CASSYSPGGPYNEQFF.

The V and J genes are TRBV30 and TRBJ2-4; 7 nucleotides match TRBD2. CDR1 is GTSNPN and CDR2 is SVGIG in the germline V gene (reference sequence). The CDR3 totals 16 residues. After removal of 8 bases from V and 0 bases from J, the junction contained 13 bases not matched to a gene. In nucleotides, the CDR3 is TGTGCCGGGACTAACATCGGTGGGCTAGCCAAAAACATTCAGTACTTC. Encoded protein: CAGTNIGGLAKNIQYF.

DNA for the CDR3: TGTGCCACCAGTGCGCTGCGTAACTATGGCTACACCTTC. It codes for CATSALRNYGYTF. The chain uses TRBV24-1 and TRBJ1-2; D gene ambiguous. Germline V gene sequence: CDR1 KGHDR, CDR2 SFDVKD. This CDR3 region has 13 residues. The germline V and J ends were trimmed by 5 bases and 1 base, with 7 bases remaining between them.

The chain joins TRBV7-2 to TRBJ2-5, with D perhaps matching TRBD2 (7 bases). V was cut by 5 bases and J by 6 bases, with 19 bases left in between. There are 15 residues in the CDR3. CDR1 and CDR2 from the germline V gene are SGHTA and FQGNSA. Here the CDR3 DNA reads TGTGCCAGCAGCATAGGGGGGCTAGCGGAAAAGACCCAGTACTTC. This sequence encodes CASSIGGLAEKTQYF.

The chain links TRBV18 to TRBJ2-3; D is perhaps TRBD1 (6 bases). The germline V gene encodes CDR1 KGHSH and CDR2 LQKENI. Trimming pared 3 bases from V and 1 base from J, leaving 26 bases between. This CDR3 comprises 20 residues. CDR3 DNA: TGTGCCAGCTCACCTTGGGGGCCGGGACCGCTAGTGGCTGGCACAGATACGCAGTATTTT. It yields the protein CASSPWGPGPLVAGTDTQYF.

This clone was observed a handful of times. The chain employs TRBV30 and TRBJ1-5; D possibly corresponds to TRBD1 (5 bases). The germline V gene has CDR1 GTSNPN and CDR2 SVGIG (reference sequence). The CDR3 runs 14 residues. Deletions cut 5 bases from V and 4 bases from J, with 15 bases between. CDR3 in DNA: TGTGCCTGGGGCCCCGACCGGGGGAATCAGCCCCAGCATTTT. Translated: CAWGPDRGNQPQHF.

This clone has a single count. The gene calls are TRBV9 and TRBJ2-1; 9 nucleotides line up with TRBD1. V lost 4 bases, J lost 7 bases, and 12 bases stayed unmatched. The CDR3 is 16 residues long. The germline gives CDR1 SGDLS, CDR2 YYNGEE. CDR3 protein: CASSPEQGQGWNEQFF. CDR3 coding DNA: TGTGCCAGCAGCCCCGAACAAGGACAGGGGTGGAATGAGCAGTTCTTC. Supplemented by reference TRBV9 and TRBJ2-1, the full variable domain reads DSGVTQTPKHLITATGQRVTLRCSPRSGDLSVYWYQQSLDQGLQFLIQYYNGEERAKGNILERFSAQQFPDLHSELNLSSLELGDSALYFCASSPEQGQGWNEQFFGPGTRLTVL.

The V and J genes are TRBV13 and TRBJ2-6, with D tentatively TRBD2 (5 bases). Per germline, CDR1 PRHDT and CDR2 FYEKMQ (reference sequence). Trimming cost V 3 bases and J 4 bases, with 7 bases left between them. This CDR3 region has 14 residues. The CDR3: CASSFPGGANVLTF. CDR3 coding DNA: TGTGCCAGCAGCTTCCCGGGGGGGGCCAACGTCCTGACTTTC.

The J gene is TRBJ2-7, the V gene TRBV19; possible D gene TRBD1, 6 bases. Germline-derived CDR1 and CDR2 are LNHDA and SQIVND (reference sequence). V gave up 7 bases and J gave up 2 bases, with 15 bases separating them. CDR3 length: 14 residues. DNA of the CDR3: TGTGCCAGTAAACCCCCAGGGGAAGCCTACGAGCAGTACTTC. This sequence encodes CASKPPGEAYEQYF.